Listed below are T cell receptor beta chains from one sample, sequenced in a study of OX40 agonist ivuxolimab in advanced cancers. Method: immunoSEQ multiplex PCR; TCRdb's copy keeps in-frame clones and lacks some. The sample comprises tens of thousands of clones, 75% to 90% of which are singletons, and 5% to 5.5% rests with the top ten. This material consisted of CD4+ or CD8+ T cells sorted from blood, taken in a trial of the OX40 agonist ivuxolimab. The receptors derive from an adult with an advanced solid tumor such as melanoma, head and neck, liver or kidney cancer. The CDR3 runs from the conserved cysteine through the conserved F or W. Each record gives: D gene, clone size, J gene, V gene, CDR3 DNA, CDR3 protein. A D gene is named only where the DNA matches it firmly. A row's size may be missing; if present it is once, few, many or a size class.

d_gene: TRBD1; abundance: .; j_gene: TRBJ1-5; v_gene: TRBV2; CDR3nt: TGTGCCCTCAGACAGGGGAGCAATCAGCCCCAGCATTTT; CDR3aa: CALRQGSNQPQHF
d_gene: .; abundance: .; j_gene: TRBJ2-7; v_gene: TRBV10-3; CDR3nt: TGTGCCATCAGTGACGCGAGCTCCTACGAGCAGTACTTC; CDR3aa: CAISDASSYEQYF
d_gene: TRBD1; abundance: .; j_gene: TRBJ2-7; v_gene: TRBV7-3; CDR3nt: TGTGCCAGCAGCTTGGCAGGGGGCATCAGCTACGAGCAGTACTTC; CDR3aa: CASSLAGGISYEQYF
d_gene: .; abundance: .; j_gene: TRBJ2-5; v_gene: TRBV5-5; CDR3nt: TGTGCCAGCAGCTCGGAGGTTCAAGAGACCCAGTACTTC; CDR3aa: CASSSEVQETQYF
d_gene: TRBD1; abundance: .; j_gene: TRBJ2-5; v_gene: TRBV2; CDR3nt: TGTGCCAGCAGTCGCCTGACAGGGGGTCAAGAGACCCAGTACTTC; CDR3aa: CASSRLTGGQETQYF
d_gene: .; abundance: .; j_gene: TRBJ2-1; v_gene: TRBV19; CDR3nt: TGTGCCAGTAGTATAGACCGGGGCAACTCCTACAATGAGCAGTTCTTC; CDR3aa: CASSIDRGNSYNEQFF
d_gene: TRBD1; abundance: .; j_gene: TRBJ2-5; v_gene: TRBV28; CDR3nt: TGTGCCAGCAGTCGGACAGGGGAAGAGACCCAGTACTTC; CDR3aa: CASSRTGEETQYF
d_gene: TRBD1; abundance: .; j_gene: TRBJ1-2; v_gene: TRBV27; CDR3nt: TGTGCCAGCAGGGCTACAGGGGGCTCAACCCATGGCTACACCTTC; CDR3aa: CASRATGGSTHGYTF
d_gene: TRBD2; abundance: once; j_gene: TRBJ2-3; v_gene: TRBV7-6; CDR3nt: TGTGCCAGCAGCTTAGAGATCGCTAGCGGGACAGATACGCAGTATTTT; CDR3aa: CASSLEIASGTDTQYF
d_gene: TRBD1; abundance: .; j_gene: TRBJ2-5; v_gene: TRBV29-1; CDR3nt: TGCAGCGTTGTCGACAGGGCCACCCAGTACTTC; CDR3aa: CSVVDRATQYF
d_gene: .; abundance: .; j_gene: TRBJ2-6; v_gene: TRBV7-2; CDR3nt: TGTGCCAGCAGGCCAGGGTCAACGGGGGCCAACGTCCTGACTTTC; CDR3aa: CASRPGSTGANVLTF
d_gene: .; abundance: .; j_gene: TRBJ2-7; v_gene: TRBV6-1; CDR3nt: TGTGCCAGTAGGCCCAGCTCCTACGAGCAGTACTTC; CDR3aa: CASRPSSYEQYF
d_gene: TRBD2; abundance: once; j_gene: TRBJ2-3; v_gene: TRBV29-1; CDR3nt: TGCAGCGTTACCGGGACTAGCGGGATCACAGATACGCAGTATTTT; CDR3aa: CSVTGTSGITDTQYF
d_gene: .; abundance: .; j_gene: TRBJ2-5; v_gene: TRBV21-1; CDR3nt: TGTGCCAGCAGCAAGGATGGCGGAACTGGGGAGACCCAGTACTTC; CDR3aa: CASSKDGGTGETQYF
d_gene: .; abundance: .; j_gene: TRBJ1-5; v_gene: TRBV19; CDR3nt: TGTGCCAGTAGTATAAAATCCGGGGATGAAAGCCGATTCAATCAGCCCCAGCATTTT; CDR3aa: CASSIKSGDESRFNQPQHF
d_gene: .; abundance: .; j_gene: TRBJ1-1; v_gene: TRBV18; CDR3nt: TGTGCCAGCTCACCCCGGAGGCAGAACACTGAAGCTTTCTTT; CDR3aa: CASSPRRQNTEAFF
d_gene: TRBD2; abundance: .; j_gene: TRBJ2-7; v_gene: TRBV9; CDR3nt: TGTGCCAGCAGCTTATCCTCGACTAGCGGGAGAACCGACGAGCAGTACTTC; CDR3aa: CASSLSSTSGRTDEQYF
d_gene: .; abundance: .; j_gene: TRBJ2-1; v_gene: TRBV5-1; CDR3nt: TGCGCCAGCAGCTTGGGGGCTAGAGAGACCTACAATGAGCAGTTCTTC; CDR3aa: CASSLGARETYNEQFF
d_gene: .; abundance: .; j_gene: TRBJ2-7; v_gene: TRBV28; CDR3nt: TGTGCCAGCAGTCTAGTCCCAACTTATGGGGAGCAGTACTTC; CDR3aa: CASSLVPTYGEQYF
d_gene: .; abundance: once; j_gene: TRBJ2-7; v_gene: TRBV4-1; CDR3nt: TGCGCCAGCAGCCAAGTCGGAAAAAGCTCCTACGAGCAGTACTTC; CDR3aa: CASSQVGKSSYEQYF
d_gene: .; abundance: .; j_gene: TRBJ1-5; v_gene: TRBV4-1; CDR3nt: TGCGCCAGCAGCCAGTCCCATCCGGGGGGCAATCAGCCCCAGCATTTT; CDR3aa: CASSQSHPGGNQPQHF
d_gene: TRBD2; abundance: once; j_gene: TRBJ2-5; v_gene: TRBV6-4; CDR3nt: TGTGCCAGCAGCCTTTTAGGGGGAGGACTAGCGGGAGCAGAGACCCAGTACTTC; CDR3aa: CASSLLGGGLAGAETQYF
d_gene: .; abundance: .; j_gene: TRBJ2-4; v_gene: TRBV27; CDR3nt: TGTGCCAGCACCCCCTCGGGGTTAACCAAAAACATTCAGTACTTC; CDR3aa: CASTPSGLTKNIQYF
d_gene: TRBD2; abundance: .; j_gene: TRBJ2-5; v_gene: TRBV7-9; CDR3nt: TGTGCCAGCAGCCGACTAGCGGGGGCTCAGCAAGAGACCCAGTACTTC; CDR3aa: CASSRLAGAQQETQYF
d_gene: TRBD2; abundance: .; j_gene: TRBJ2-2; v_gene: TRBV28; CDR3nt: TGTGCCAGCACCGCCCGCGTAGCGGGATACACCGGGGAGCTGTTTTTT; CDR3aa: CASTARVAGYTGELFF
d_gene: .; abundance: .; j_gene: TRBJ2-3; v_gene: TRBV30; CDR3nt: TGTGCCTGGAACGTTGGGGGAGGAGCGGATACGCAGTATTTT; CDR3aa: CAWNVGGGADTQYF
d_gene: TRBD1; abundance: .; j_gene: TRBJ2-7; v_gene: TRBV14; CDR3nt: TGTGCCAGCAGCCAAGCCAGACAGGGACCCTACGAGCAGTACTTC; CDR3aa: CASSQARQGPYEQYF
d_gene: TRBD1; abundance: .; j_gene: TRBJ2-7; v_gene: TRBV28; CDR3nt: TGTGCCAGCAGTCCCCGGGACAGGAACTACGAGCAGTACTTC; CDR3aa: CASSPRDRNYEQYF
d_gene: TRBD2; abundance: .; j_gene: TRBJ2-1; v_gene: TRBV15; CDR3nt: TGTGCCACCAGCAGAGGAGGGATGGCGGGAGGGGGTTGGGGTATGTCCTACAATGAGCAGTTCTTC; CDR3aa: CATSRGGMAGGGWGMSYNEQFF
d_gene: .; abundance: few; j_gene: TRBJ1-1; v_gene: TRBV2; CDR3nt: TGTGCCAGCAGTGGGGAGGTGAACACTGAAGCTTTCTTT; CDR3aa: CASSGEVNTEAFF
d_gene: TRBD1; abundance: .; j_gene: TRBJ2-5; v_gene: TRBV7-9; CDR3nt: TGTGCCAGCAGCCTAGGGACAGGGCTTCTTCAAGAGACCCAGTACTTC; CDR3aa: CASSLGTGLLQETQYF
d_gene: TRBD1; abundance: .; j_gene: TRBJ2-7; v_gene: TRBV11-2; CDR3nt: TGTGCCAGCACCAGAGACAGGGGTCTCTACGAGCAGTACTTC; CDR3aa: CASTRDRGLYEQYF
d_gene: TRBD2; abundance: .; j_gene: TRBJ2-3; v_gene: TRBV7-9; CDR3nt: TGTGCCAGCAGCCCCCGGGCTAGCGGGGGCACAGATACGCAGTATTTT; CDR3aa: CASSPRASGGTDTQYF
d_gene: TRBD1; abundance: .; j_gene: TRBJ1-4; v_gene: TRBV5-1; CDR3nt: TGCGCCAGCAGCTTGCGGACAGGAGGGGATGAAAAACTGTTTTTT; CDR3aa: CASSLRTGGDEKLFF
d_gene: .; abundance: .; j_gene: TRBJ1-4; v_gene: TRBV4-1; CDR3nt: TGCGCCAGCAGCAACCACGGGGGACAAACCCTGTCAACTAATGAAAAACTGTTTTTT; CDR3aa: CASSNHGGQTLSTNEKLFF
d_gene: TRBD2; abundance: .; j_gene: TRBJ2-3; v_gene: TRBV9; CDR3nt: TGTGCCAGCAGCCCCCGACTAGCGGCGATCACAGATACGCAGTATTTT; CDR3aa: CASSPRLAAITDTQYF
d_gene: .; abundance: once; j_gene: TRBJ1-4; v_gene: TRBV27; CDR3nt: TGTGCCAGCAGTTTATATACCTCAACTAATGAAAAACTGTTTTTT; CDR3aa: CASSLYTSTNEKLFF